This TCR beta chain was identified in a study of graft-versus-host responses after intestinal transplantation. Overall study context: For approximately three years after anti-thymocyte globulin induction, all recipients took tacrolimus and steroids.

Comment on this clone: What it binds is not known.

Clones were read by immunoSEQ multiplex PCR, and TCRdb kept only the in-frame ones, dropping some. The sample lists some 110,000 clones, less than 90% occurring once. CDR1 and CDR2 from the germline V gene are SGHNT and YYREEE (reference sequence). The CDR3 covers 16 residues. Trimming took 6 bases from V and 1 from J; bases not matched to a gene: 9. This material consisted of unstimulated CD4+ T cells sorted from spleen or lymph node cells, taken before intestinal transplant. The sequence was obtained from a human donor who received an intestinal transplant. V is TRBV5-4 and J is TRBJ2-2; TRBD1 matches at 7 bases. The DNA for the CDR3 is TGTGCCAGCACCGGGAAACAGGGGCAGAACACCGGGGAGCTGTTTTTT. This codes for CASTGKQGQNTGELFF.